The sample holds many counts of the clone carrying this TCR beta chain. The antigen remains undetermined. Time point indicated: patch test 1, 2 weeks after DPC sensitization. As to treatment: therapeutic diphenylcyclopropenone sensitization with weekly scalp DPC. Blood draws came first, before each patch test. This sample is part of a study of human T cells and chemical hapten exposure. This CDR3 is built from 16 residues. Between the trimmed V and J ends, which lost 4 bases and 9 bases, there was a span of 24 bases. Per the germline V gene, CDR1 is MDHEN and CDR2 is SYDVKM. Authors' methods: Ranging from about 20,000 to 700,000, TCR counts per sample had a median value of approximately 99,000. In TCRdb, the RACE reads were re-called with MiXCR into one record per CDR3 protein. The V and J calls here are based on TCRdb, not the publication. This sample has approximately 80,000 distinct CDR3 sequences, with about 10% found just once.

Study findings and constraints: Expanded TCRs showed more large CDR3 clusters than pre-sensitization or healthy control sets.

The receptor was isolated from a woman aged 45-59 years with alopecia areata. Some clones in this sample may be carry-over from other donors' samples. The sequenced sample was whole blood, obtained in connection with sensitization to the hapten diphenylcyclopropenone (DPC). The rearrangement uses TRBV28 and TRBJ1-1; D unclear. This CDR3 reads CASSSHPLGSRNQAFF. The CDR3 nucleotides are TGTGCCAGCAGTTCGCACCCCCTCGGGTCGCGAAACCAAGCTTTCTTT. The entire variable domain, with the rest obtained from reference TRBV28 and TRBJ1-1, is as follows: DVKVTQSSRYLVKRTGEKVFLECVQDMDHENMFWYRQDPGLGLRLIYFSYDVKMKEKGDIPEGYSVSREKKERFSLILESASTNQTSMYLCASSSHPLGSRNQAFFGQGTRLTVV.